The 17 T cell receptor beta chains in this list originate from one sample, sequenced in a study of technical replicates of blood from several donors. Libraries were prepared by immunoSEQ multiplex PCR; TCRdb keeps only in-frame clonotypes and omits some of them. This sample yields tens of thousands of clones, of which 85% to 95% are seen a single time; 0.3% to 0.45% belongs to the top ten. The sample comprised T cells isolated from PBMCs. Receptors were obtained from a human donor in good health.

V gene TRBV28 combines with J gene TRBJ1-4; the D gene is possibly TRBD1 (5 bases). CDR3 length: 12 residues. Per germline, CDR1 MDHEN and CDR2 SYDVKM. Trimming removed 3 bases from V and 11 bases from J, with 10 bases in between. The CDR3 sequence: CASSLGREKLFF. DNA of the CDR3: TGTGCCAGCAGTTTGGGACGGGAGAAACTGTTTTTT.

V is TRBV25-1 and J is TRBJ1-1; a possible D gene is TRBD1 (6 bases). V gave up 6 bases and J gave up 5 bases, with 16 bases separating them. Per the germline V gene, CDR1 is MGHDK and CDR2 is SYGVNS. This CDR3 contains 14 residues. In DNA form, the CDR3 reads TGTGCCAGCAGATCCCCAGGGGCGGGTACTGAAGCTTTCTTT. Its translation is CASRSPGAGTEAFF. Full variable domain (rest looked up from reference TRBV25-1 and TRBJ1-1): EADIYQTPRYLVIGTGKKITLECSQTMGHDKMYWYQQDPGMELHLIHYSYGVNSTEKGDLSSESTVSRIRTEHFPLTLESARPSHTSQYLCASRSPGAGTEAFFGQGTRLTVV.

This chain links TRBV7-6 with TRBJ1-1; 7 bases are shared with TRBD1. Germline V CDR1 and CDR2: SGHVS, FNYEAQ. The CDR3 is 15 residues long. With V trimmed by 8 bases and J by 4 bases, 13 bases remained unmatched. The CDR3 loop reads CASCATGRMVTEAFF. In DNA, the CDR3 is TGTGCCAGCTGCGCGACAGGGAGAATGGTCACTGAAGCTTTCTTT.

This chain uses TRBV4-1 with TRBJ1-1; 7 nucleotides match TRBD1. V lost 4 bases to trimming and J lost 10 bases; unmatched junction nucleotides: 6. CDR1 is MGHRA and CDR2 is YSYEKL in the germline V gene. The CDR3 has 12 residues. This CDR3 reads CASSPETGRAFF. Here the CDR3 DNA reads TGCGCCAGCAGCCCAGAGACAGGGCGAGCTTTCTTT.

The V gene is TRBV9, the J gene TRBJ2-2; TRBD2 is a possible D gene (5 bases). The CDR3 consists of 17 residues. V was shortened by 0 bases and J by 2 bases, with 14 bases between the two germline ends. Germline V gene lookup returns CDR1 SGDLS and CDR2 YYNGEE. In nucleotides, the CDR3 is TGTGCCAGCAGCGTAGCCTTGAGCGGCTCCAACACCGGGGAGCTGTTTTTT. Amino acid sequence: CASSVALSGSNTGELFF.

The chain employs TRBV6-6 and TRBJ2-1, with D possibly being TRBD2 (5 bases). The V end lost 4 bases, the J end lost 11 bases, and 9 bases lay between the germline ends. The CDR3 is 11 residues long. Germline V CDR1 and CDR2: MNHNY, SVGAGI (reference sequence). The DNA of the CDR3 is TGTGCCAGCAGTTTGGAGGCCCAGCAGTTCTTC. Translated, it gives CASSLEAQQFF.

This clone was recorded once. CDR3 sequence: CASSHNPATGIFHSAQPQHF. CDR3 sequence (DNA): TGTGCCAGCAGTCACAACCCCGCGACAGGGATCTTTCACTCCGCACAGCCCCAGCATTTT. This chain links TRBV2 with TRBJ1-5, with 7 bases aligning to TRBD1. This CDR3 spans 20 amino acids. The germline gives CDR1 SNHLY, CDR2 FYNNEI. The ends lost 5 bases at V and 7 bases at J; junction bases unmatched: 26.

The chain links TRBV28 to TRBJ2-3; 10 bases line up with TRBD2. V lost 5 bases and J lost 3; bases outside the gene matches: 2. This CDR3 has 14 residues. Germline V gene lookup returns CDR1 MDHEN and CDR2 SYDVKM. This CDR3 is CASSIAGGTDTQYF. DNA for the CDR3: TGTGCCAGCAGTATAGCGGGAGGTACAGATACGCAGTATTTT.

The rearrangement links TRBV7-9 to TRBJ2-1; 8 bases align to TRBD2. With V trimmed by 4 bases and J by 7 bases, 6 bases remained unmatched. CDR1 and CDR2 from the germline V gene are SEHNR and FQNEAQ (reference sequence). CDR3 length: 14 residues. The CDR3 loop is CASSSPGTSNEQFF. Written as DNA, the CDR3 is TGTGCCAGCAGCTCCCCCGGGACTAGTAATGAGCAGTTCTTC. The full variable domain, its missing parts supplied by reference TRBV7-9 and TRBJ2-1, is DTGVSQNPRHKITKRGQNVTFRCDPISEHNRLYWYRQTLGQGPEFLTYFQNEAQLEKSRLLSDRFSAERPKGSFSTLEIQRTEQGDSAMYLCASSSPGTSNEQFFGPGTRLTVL.

This clone was observed a few times. The chain combines TRBV10-3 with TRBJ1-1; a weak D match, TRBD1 (5 bases). CDR1 is ENHRY, CDR2 SYGVKD, per germline. The CDR3 has 13 residues. V was pared by 10 bases and J by 2 bases, with 14 bases between. CDR3 bases: TGTGCCACTCAAGACAGCGCTAACACTGAAGCTTTCTTT. The encoded protein is CATQDSANTEAFF.

This clone is a singleton in its sample. This chain connects TRBV13 to TRBJ2-5, with 11 bases lining up with TRBD2. V lost 4 bases and J lost 5; bases outside the gene matches: 15. This CDR3 region has 18 residues. CDR1 PRHDT and CDR2 FYEKMQ come from the germline V gene (reference sequence). CDR3 sequence reads: CASSSAGTSGIHNETQYF. The CDR3 DNA reads as TGTGCCAGCAGCTCGGCCGGGACTAGCGGAATCCACAATGAGACCCAGTACTTC.

The rearrangement links TRBV7-3 to TRBJ2-1; D might be TRBD2 (6 bases). Germline loops: CDR1 SGHTA, CDR2 FQGTGA. Trimming shortened V by 4 bases and J by 1 base, and 11 bases separated the two germline ends. The CDR3 is 15 amino acids. The CDR3 nucleotides are TGTGCCAGCAGCTCACGTGGGGGGTCCTACAATGAGCAGTTCTTC. It encodes CASSSRGGSYNEQFF.

The chain recombines TRBV15 with TRBJ2-3; D possibly corresponds to TRBD2 (6 bases). Trimming left V 1 base short and J 7 bases short, with 12 bases between. This CDR3 region has 14 residues. Germline CDR1 is LNHNV and CDR2 is YYDKDF (reference sequence). The CDR3 DNA reads as TGTGCCACCAGCAGAGGAGGGGAGGAGAATACGCAGTATTTT. Protein product: CATSRGGEENTQYF.

This chain connects TRBV19 to TRBJ1-2; 8 positions match TRBD1. CDR1 is LNHDA and CDR2 is SQIVND in the germline V gene (reference sequence). V was pared by 0 bases and J by 4 bases, with 4 bases of the junction left unmatched. The CDR3 covers 15 residues. CDR3: CASSIDRQGAYGYTF. CDR3 nucleotide sequence: TGTGCCAGTAGTATAGATCGGCAGGGGGCCTATGGCTACACCTTC.

The gene calls are TRBV5-4 and TRBJ1-5, with 10 positions matching TRBD1. Looked up from germline, CDR1 is SGHNT and CDR2 is YYREEE (reference sequence). The V segment lost 3 bases and the J segment 7 bases; nucleotides outside the gene matches: 7. The CDR3 runs to 15 residues. CDR3 in DNA: TGTGCCAGCAGCTCCGGGACAGGGGTGAGCCAGCCCCAGCATTTT. Its translation: CASSSGTGVSQPQHF.

This chain links TRBV7-3 with TRBJ2-5, with D perhaps TRBD1 (5 bases). Germline assignment: CDR1 SGHTA and CDR2 FQGTGA. Between the trimmed V and J ends, which lost 1 base and 5 bases, there was a span of 11 bases. This CDR3 comprises 14 residues. CDR3 nucleotides: TGTGCCAGCAGCTTAATGGGGCTAGGGGAGACCCAGTACTTC. Amino acid sequence: CASSLMGLGETQYF.

The J gene is TRBJ2-5, the V gene TRBV10-3, with 13 bases lining up with TRBD2. This CDR3 contains 14 residues. Germline-derived CDR1 and CDR2 are ENHRY and SYGVKD. J was trimmed by 5 bases and V by 6 bases; bases with no gene match: 3. The CDR3 region is CAIRGLAGVETQYF. CDR3 coding DNA: TGTGCCATCAGAGGACTAGCGGGAGTGGAGACCCAGTACTTC.